Listed below are T cell receptor beta chains from one sample, sequenced in a study of Ad26.COV2.S vaccination and SARS-CoV-2 variants. Here immunoSEQ multiplex PCR was the method, and the copy in TCRdb shows in-frame clones only, minus some. The sample consists of around 270,000 clones, 87% of them appearing once. The sample in question was peripheral blood, obtained in a trial of Ad26.COV2.S vaccine versus placebo. The source is a person aged 18-60 years who received the Ad26.COV2.S COVID-19 vaccine or a placebo. The CDR3 runs from the conserved cysteine through the conserved F or W. The D gene is left open where the match is weak. Only some rows state a clone size, as once, few, many or a class for expanded clones.

cdr3_aa	cdr3_nt	v_call	j_call	d_call	clone_size
CAISEGRGPRNTEAFF	TGTGCCATCAGTGAAGGGAGGGGGCCCCGGAACACTGAAGCTTTCTTT	TRBV10-3	TRBJ1-1	TRBD1	-
CASSYSAGTVVNEQFF	TGTGCCAGCAGTTACTCCGCCGGGACAGTAGTGAATGAGCAGTTCTTC	TRBV6-2/TRBV6-3	TRBJ2-1	TRBD1	-
CASSQVGAGTFYNEQFF	TGCGCCAGCAGCCAAGTGGGAGCGGGAACCTTCTACAATGAGCAGTTCTTC	TRBV4-3	TRBJ2-1	TRBD2	-
CATSRDSVRGQPQHF	TGTGCCACCAGCAGAGATTCCGTGAGAGGGCAGCCCCAGCATTTT	TRBV15	TRBJ1-5	-	few
CASSWTATYSNQPQHF	TGTGCCAGTAGTTGGACAGCGACTTATAGCAATCAGCCCCAGCATTTT	TRBV19	TRBJ1-5	-	-
CASSQDLGSYEQYF	TGCGCCAGCAGCCAAGATCTAGGTTCCTACGAGCAGTACTTC	TRBV4-3	TRBJ2-7	-	-
CASSPPQGRDTEAFF	TGTGCCAGCAGCCCTCCTCAGGGCAGGGACACTGAAGCTTTCTTT	TRBV9	TRBJ1-1	-	-
CAISERQSGLAGELFF	TGTGCCATCAGTGAGAGGCAGAGCGGACTAGCAGGGGAGCTGTTTTTT	TRBV10-3	TRBJ2-2	TRBD2	once
CASSHPPVTYQETQYF	TGTGCCAGCAGCCATCCCCCCGTCACGTACCAAGAGACCCAGTACTTC	TRBV3-1/TRBV3-2	TRBJ2-5	-	-
CASSFLGGMNTGELFF	TGTGCCAGCAGCTTCCTAGGGGGGATGAACACCGGGGAGCTGTTTTTT	TRBV5-5	TRBJ2-2	-	-
CASSQPDRGGYGYTF	TGCGCCAGCAGCCAACCTGACAGGGGCGGCTATGGCTACACCTTC	TRBV4-1	TRBJ1-2	TRBD1	-
CATSDGTGGDRGYGYTF	TGTGCCACCAGTGACGGGACAGGGGGTGACCGGGGCTATGGCTACACCTTC	TRBV24-1	TRBJ1-2	TRBD1	-
CASNNGRDRGPVAKNIQYF	TGTGCCAGCAACAACGGCCGGGACAGGGGGCCGGTAGCCAAAAACATTCAGTACTTC	TRBV2	TRBJ2-4	TRBD1	-
CASSVGPAGNQPQHF	TGTGCCAGCAGCGTAGGGCCGGCCGGCAATCAGCCCCAGCATTTT	TRBV9	TRBJ1-5	-	-
CASSQDLRRGGTNIQYF	TGTGCCAGCAGCCAAGATCTTAGGCGGGGGGGAACAAACATTCAGTACTTC	TRBV4-2	TRBJ2-4	TRBD2	-
CASSLTEKLFF	TGTGCCAGCAGCTTAACTGAAAAACTGTTTTTT	TRBV7-8	TRBJ1-4	-	-
CASSVAQGTPFNEQFF	TGTGCCAGCAGCGTAGCCCAGGGGACCCCATTCAATGAGCAGTTCTTC	TRBV9	TRBJ2-1	-	-
CASTSGGLKTQYF	TGTGCCAGTACTAGCGGGGGTCTTAAGACCCAGTACTTC	TRBV19	TRBJ2-5	TRBD2	-
CASSLDGGTGNTIYF	TGTGCCAGCAGCTTAGACGGGGGAACTGGAAACACCATATATTTT	TRBV7-3	TRBJ1-3	-	-
CASSLDGGSNTGELFF	TGCGCCAGCAGCTTGGATGGGGGGTCGAACACCGGGGAGCTGTTTTTT	TRBV5-1	TRBJ2-2	-	-
CASSQDRGNGYTF	TGTGCCAGCAGTCAAGACAGGGGGAATGGCTACACCTTC	TRBV12-3/TRBV12-4	TRBJ1-2	TRBD1	once
CASTPAPDRAYEQYF	TGTGCCAGCACCCCCGCCCCGGACAGGGCTTACGAGCAGTACTTC	TRBV6-2/TRBV6-3	TRBJ2-7	TRBD1	many
CASSFPSGGSVADTQYF	TGTGCCAGCAGCTTTCCATCCGGCGGGAGTGTCGCAGATACGCAGTATTTT	TRBV7-9	TRBJ2-3	TRBD2	-
CASSRRGDTQYF	TGTGCCAGCAGCCGACGCGGGGATACGCAGTATTTT	TRBV5-4	TRBJ2-3	-	once
CASSKTGDSGTF	TGTGCCAGCTCGAAGACAGGTGATTCGGGCACCTTC	TRBV18	TRBJ1-2	-	-
CASSSPGVKDNEQFF	TGCGCCAGCAGCTCGCCGGGCGTGAAGGACAATGAGCAGTTCTTC	TRBV5-1	TRBJ2-1	-	few
CASSSGTGADEKLFF	TGCGCCAGCAGCTCCGGGACAGGGGCGGATGAAAAACTGTTTTTT	TRBV4-1	TRBJ1-4	TRBD1	-
CASSPTDTQYF	TGTGCCAGCTCACCTACAGATACGCAGTATTTT	TRBV18	TRBJ2-3	-	-
CASRLRTTGVNEKLFF	TGTGCCAGTAGACTGAGGACGACAGGGGTTAATGAAAAACTGTTTTTT	TRBV19	TRBJ1-4	TRBD1	-
CASSYSGLAGAHQYF	TGTGCCAGCAGTTACTCGGGACTAGCGGGAGCCCACCAGTACTTC	TRBV6-2/TRBV6-3	TRBJ2-5	TRBD2	-
CASGRGAPNYGYTF	TGTGCCAGCGGCCGGGGGGCCCCTAACTATGGCTACACCTTC	TRBV6-5	TRBJ1-2	-	-
CASSLAGLQETQYF	TGTGCCAGCAGCTTGGCCGGCCTTCAAGAGACCCAGTACTTC	TRBV5-5	TRBJ2-5	-	-
CASSLVTVSSYNEQFF	TGCGCCAGCAGCTTGGTGACGGTGAGCTCCTACAATGAGCAGTTCTTC	TRBV5-1	TRBJ2-1	-	-
CASSTQPGQGRTEAFF	TGTGCCAGCTCTACCCAACCGGGACAGGGAAGGACTGAAGCTTTCTTT	TRBV18	TRBJ1-1	TRBD1	once
CASSSGLAGGFSSYNGQFF	TGTGCCAGCAGCAGTGGACTAGCGGGGGGCTTTAGCTCCTACAATGGGCAGTTCTTC	TRBV11-2	TRBJ2-1	TRBD2	-
CASSYSGVPTNEKLFF	TGTGCCAGCAGTTACTCGGGGGTTCCAACTAATGAAAAACTGTTTTTT	TRBV6-5	TRBJ1-4	-	-
CASSPGSFAEAFF	TGTGCCAGCAGCCCAGGCAGTTTCGCTGAAGCTTTCTTT	TRBV3-1/TRBV3-2	TRBJ1-1	-	many
CSVELVSPDTQYF	TGCAGCGTTGAGTTAGTTTCTCCAGATACGCAGTATTTT	TRBV29-1	TRBJ2-3	-	-
CSAQGDRANEQFF	TGCAGCGCCCAAGGGGATAGAGCAAATGAGCAGTTCTTC	TRBV29-1	TRBJ2-1	-	-
CASSYDRAEETQYF	TGTGCCAGCAGTTACGACAGGGCCGAAGAGACCCAGTACTTC	TRBV6-2/TRBV6-3	TRBJ2-5	TRBD1	-
CASSPGRYYGYTF	TGTGCCAGCAGCCCGGGACGGTACTATGGCTACACCTTC	TRBV12-3/TRBV12-4	TRBJ1-2	-	-
CASSVGSAGGEETQYF	TGTGCCAGCAGCGTAGGTAGCGCGGGAGGAGAAGAGACCCAGTACTTC	TRBV9	TRBJ2-5	TRBD2	-
CASSGTPYNEQFF	TGTGCCAGCAGCGGGACACCTTACAATGAGCAGTTCTTC	TRBV27	TRBJ2-1	-	-
CASSTRRDTRDSPLHF	TGTGCCAGTAGTACCCGCCGGGACACCCGCGATTCACCCCTCCACTTT	TRBV19	TRBJ1-6	-	-
CASRGDQNTEAFF	TGTGCCAGCAGAGGGGACCAGAACACTGAAGCTTTCTTT	TRBV7-9	TRBJ1-1	-	-
CASVPSASYNEQFF	TGTGCCAGCGTACCGTCGGCTTCCTACAATGAGCAGTTCTTC	TRBV6-5	TRBJ2-1	-	-
CASSVGGRWGYSPLHF	TGTGCCAGCAGCGTAGGGGGGCGTTGGGGATATTCACCCCTCCACTTT	TRBV9	TRBJ1-6	-	few
CASSLPYLADSTDTQYF	TGTGCCAGCAGCCTACCTTATCTAGCGGATTCCACAGATACGCAGTATTTT	TRBV7-8	TRBJ2-3	TRBD2	-
CASSPPGEARANYGYTF	TGTGCCAGCTCACCACCGGGAGAGGCCCGAGCTAACTATGGCTACACCTTC	TRBV18	TRBJ1-2	-	-
CASSLGWQGSHEQYF	TGCGCCAGCAGCTTAGGTTGGCAGGGATCGCATGAGCAGTACTTC	TRBV5-1	TRBJ2-7	-	-
CASVAQTQYF	TGCGCCAGCGTCGCGCAGACCCAGTACTTC	TRBV23-1	TRBJ2-5	-	-
CASSGGGNEQFF	TGTGCCAGCAGCGGAGGAGGAAATGAGCAGTTCTTC	TRBV5-6	TRBJ2-1	-	-
CASSEGVNTEAFF	TGTGCCAGCAGTGAGGGGGTGAACACTGAAGCTTTCTTT	TRBV6-1	TRBJ1-1	-	once
CSVEDLTGTAKVNEQFF	TGCAGCGTTGAAGACTTAACCGGGACAGCTAAGGTCAATGAGCAGTTCTTC	TRBV29-1	TRBJ2-1	TRBD1	-